This entry describes one TCR beta chain. Its specificity is unknown. Assay used: immunoSEQ multiplex PCR; TCRdb lists only in-frame clones, some missing. The sample yields over 50,000 clones, over 75% seen once. The sample is drawn from a study of PD-1 blockade in classical Hodgkin lymphoma. Whole-study results and caveats: CD4+ TCR diversity rose significantly by C4D1, and CD8+ TCR diversity did not. The authors have not defined what causes the repertoire differences, possibly disease activity or prior therapy.

The V end lost 5 bases, the J end lost 2 bases, and 10 bases lay between the germline ends. There are 13 residues in the CDR3. CDR1 is MNHEY and CDR2 is SVGAGI in the germline V gene. Relapse after autologous stem cell transplantation occurred in every patient, and brentuximab vedotin exposure varied. J is TRBJ2-7 and V is TRBV6-5, with unresolved D. This receptor was identified in a human donor with classical Hodgkin lymphoma. Sequencing was performed on peripheral blood mononuclear cells (PBMCs), taken at baseline. CDR3 sequence: CASSPTNTYEQYF. The CDR3 DNA reads as TGTGCCAGCAGTCCGACAAATACCTACGAGCAGTACTTC.